The clone carrying this T cell receptor beta chain occurred many times. This sample stems from a study of T-cell reconstitution after alpha-beta-depleted transplantation in children. The CDR3 runs 14 residues. V lost 3 bases, J lost 2 bases, and 11 bases lay in between. Per germline, CDR1 SNHLY and CDR2 FYNNEI. TCRbeta library construction was performed incorporating unique molecular identifiers. TCRdb passed the PCR reads through MiXCR, listing each CDR3 protein once. Among about 72,000 distinct CDR3 sequences listed, just under 7.5% were seen once. V usage is TRBV2 and J usage is TRBJ2-7; D is ambiguous. The source was PBMCs from the stem cell graft donor, collected from the stem cell graft. The source is a human donor who donated a stem cell graft to a child with acute lymphoblastic leukemia. The DNA of the CDR3 is TGTGCCAGCAGTGAGGGTCCTCTACCCTACGAGCAGTACTTC. Protein: CASSEGPLPYEQYF.